This entry features one T cell receptor beta chain sequence. Only one count was recorded for this clone. Its antigen is unknown. No much larger clone exists at a distance of one base, and base qualities are not known. The data stem from a study of cytomegalovirus exposure and HLA in healthy donors (dated by TCRdb to about 2017). The study in broad terms: An earlier analysis of roughly 500 of the donors reported 276 Gb of sequence data and around 100 million unique TCR beta sequences obtained from around 190 million T cells. The aim of the study was to test whether cataloging public T cell receptors could identify signatures of past pathogen exposure. A later genetic analysis used genome-wide SNP genotypes for about 60% of the roughly 700 donors, treating that subset as a discovery cohort. To study patterns of TCR occurrence, a later analysis re-analyzed previously published TCR beta repertoires from 666 donors and added high-resolution HLA genotyping. To decide whether each TCR beta V gene segment behaved as functional or pseudogenic, an earlier analysis of some 580 of the donors relied on high-throughput TCR beta sequencing. Donor age, sex, ethnicity and CMV serostatus were compiled together with the repertoire data. Every discovery cohort repertoire had been produced on one sequencing platform. The genetic ancestry cluster associated with self-reported Caucasian donors included around 76% of the approximately 430 genotyped donors. Both class I and class II loci were covered by HLA typing, at four-digit resolution. Typing coverage differed by locus: A, B, C, DRB1 and DQB1 were typed in about 620-640 donors, DQA1 in about 560, DPA1 in 600 to 610, and DPB1 in 450 to 490. The study used immunosequencing to profile the T cell repertoires of 666 subjects and linked those repertoires to cytomegalovirus serostatus. Rather than drawing on any new phenotypic data, the later analysis identified candidate immune exposures from TCR beta sequences and the way those sequences occurred across donors. High-throughput TCR immunosequencing, statistical association of individual TCRs with disease status, and machine learning were combined to predict cytomegalovirus infection status. A separate validation cohort of approximately 130 different subjects was used in addition to the approximately 700-subject first cohort. Among 300 to 500 genotyped donors of the cohort, an average of about 240,000 unique TCR beta nucleotide sequences was sequenced per donor, of which approximately 19% were non-productive. An early release that covered about 600 HLA-typed donors contained around 300 gigabases of sequencing data and approximately 85 million unique TCR sequences. Four to six DR-DQ haplotypes were handled as single units for association and clustering, since linkage in the cohort was strong. Results and caveats for the whole study, not just this receptor: It was suggested by the authors that the approach could potentially be generalized to other disease states and immunological phenotypes. In a later analysis, HLA-associated TCR beta chains showed more clonal expansion and lower generation probabilities than non-associated chains that were equally common. A further reported finding was that TCR beta sequences accurately predicted the HLA-A and HLA-B alleles for most subjects in the first cohort. In an earlier analysis of some 500 of the donors, most TCR beta V segments were observed in productive rearrangements about 90% or about 30% of the time, broadly matching IMGT annotations. When HLA alleles, especially DR and DQ, strongly co-occurred, TCR associations were difficult to assign to individual alleles. The study gave a list of 150 to 200 TCR beta chains associated with cytomegalovirus. In a later analysis, several top co-occurrence clusters were reported to appear linked to parvovirus B19, influenza, CMV and Epstein-Barr virus. Some IMGT-functional V segments, including TRBV6-2 and TRBV6-3, could not be distinguished by the 87-base-pair reads and were therefore excluded. Presence/absence analyses assumed roughly uniform sequencing depth across donors, an assumption that may not hold. The cohort was sequenced for TCR beta chains only, and without alpha or paired-chain data the features that could be detected were limited. A later genetic analysis reported fewer N-insertions in productive TCRs among donors in an Asian-associated ancestry cluster than the roughly 720-donor mean. Linkage disequilibrium might explain the correlated functional status among segregating V segments, but an unknown experimental factor could not be excluded. The only immune exposure information available for the cohort was CMV serostatus. The classifier was reported to diagnose cytomegalovirus status with high specificity and sensitivity in both the original cohort and the validation cohort. The sequencing pipeline was judged likely to have produced a cluster of highly shared sequence variants as a technical artifact. Across donors, most TCR sequences were observed very rarely, whereas some public TCRs were present in many individuals. In a later analysis, the rate of TCR association differed among HLA loci, with DRB1 alleles having the most associated TCRs and HLA-C alleles having the fewest. A few of the identified cytomegalovirus-associated TCR beta chains were confirmed in vitro to be specific for cytomegalovirus antigens. According to a later analysis, most CMV-associated TCR beta chains appeared to be HLA-restricted, and the HLA associations seemed to be driven largely by CMV exposure. Because counts were too low, roughly 18 rarely observed V segments, including chromosome 9 orphons, were left out of the earlier analysis of several hundred of the donors. Specific HLA alleles were associated with 16,951 TCR beta sequences at a false discovery rate of 0.05 in a later analysis. HLA typing was unavailable for some donors at each locus, so association tests used only the typed subset. V-gene and J-gene trimming of TCR beta chains was associated with a missense DCLRE1C variant in a later genetic analysis, and the association was replicated in an independent cohort.

V loses 4 bases of germline sequence and J loses 5 bases, and the interval between the two ends is 11 bases. CDR1 MGHRA and CDR2 YSYEKL were looked up in the germline V gene. Spanning cysteine to phenylalanine, the CDR3 consists of 13 amino acids. This entry keeps only the CDR3 DNA: 39 bases, framed from base 1. In total, approximately 610 healthy bone marrow donors made up the cohort. At the time of sampling, all cohort members were nominally healthy, though unrecorded immune exposures were likely present. The donor tested CMV seronegative, placing the donor among the 350 to 400 seronegative members of the cohort. A peripheral blood sample was provided by each donor, and peripheral blood mononuclear cells were used for TCR beta sequencing. The Qiagen DNeasy Blood Extraction Kit was used to extract genomic DNA from the blood cell samples. The library was obtained by the immunoSEQ multiplex PCR assay. For the multiplex PCR, a mixture combining 60 forward primers for TCR Vbeta segments and 13 reverse primers for TCR Jbeta segments was used. The CDR3 region of rearranged TCR beta genes was amplified from genomic DNA by a multiplex PCR assay. On the Illumina HiSeq System, the amplified TCR beta libraries were sequenced as 87-base-pair reads. Per the source publication's procedure: In a later analysis, tens of millions of unique TCR beta chains were counted across the roughly 700 repertoires, and some 10 million of these chains were shared by at least two donors. Raw reads were error-corrected and collapsed into unique sequences by a nearest-neighbor algorithm in which closely related sequences were merged to remove PCR and sequencing errors. To assign V, D and J gene segments, CDR3 sequences were aligned to IMGT reference sequences. For a sequence to be retained, a match of at least six nucleotides to both a V gene segment and a J gene segment was required. Rearrangements were classified as productive when the CDR3 lacked stop codons and remained in frame with V and J, and all other rearrangements were classified as non-productive. CDR3 was defined according to IMGT convention as the region running from the second conserved V-encoded cysteine to the conserved J-encoded phenylalanine. In an earlier analysis of 550 to 650 of the donors, sequences lacking an unambiguous match to a single V gene segment were excluded. An earlier analysis of a few hundred of the donors called V segments functional above 56.7% productive rearrangements and segregating when the between-donor standard deviation exceeded 5%. A statistical classification framework was developed to diagnose cytomegalovirus status using the catalog of TCR beta chain sequences. In a later analysis, TCR nucleotide sequences were compared against IMGT/GENE-DB human TR gene sequences so that V and J genes could be assigned. Using the TCRdist pipeline, a later analysis assigned CDR3 sequences along with most-parsimonious VDJ recombination scenarios. In a later analysis, every TCR beta chain was defined by the combination of its CDR3 amino acid sequence and its V-gene family, and reads without a unique V-gene family were dropped. A later analysis removed 500 to 650 highly shared, low-generation-probability nucleotide sequences to deal with suspected cross-contamination and a sequencing artifact. A later analysis calculated a clonal expansion index for each public chain from normalized within-repertoire ranks of inferred template counts. In a later analysis, generation probabilities were computed using a VDJ recombination model fitted to out-of-frame rearrangements, and the results were checked against IGoR. Hypergeometric tests were used in a later analysis to score TCR-TCR, TCR-HLA and TCR-CMV co-occurrence, with a repertoire-size bias correction applied to the TCR pairs. To estimate false discovery rates, a later analysis permuted the HLA or CMV assignments 20 times. In a later analysis, co-occurring TCRs were grouped using DBSCAN, and TCRdist sequence similarity was added for clustering within HLA-allele-positive subsets. Repertoires with fewer than 30,000 or more than 120,000 public chains, plus five repertoires with anomalous nucleotide sharing, were excluded from co-occurrence clustering. TCRdb took this table from immuneACCESS and kept in-frame rearrangements with V and J called. Such tables lack part of the clones; where checked against another copy, unresolved V genes explain under half of the gap, and the rest is unexplained. V and J calls and clone size are given by that table; D and trimming were obtained from the DNA. Within this sample are roughly 80,000 clones, with roughly four fifths of them counted one time only. The ten most abundant clones make up approximately 1.9% of the sample.

The clonotype was recovered from a woman aged 30 to 39 in good health and CMV-seronegative. Sequencing used PBMCs. The chain uses TRBV4-1 and TRBJ1-2; the best D guess is TRBD1, with 5 bases matching. The DNA reads TGCGCCAGCAGCCGGGGGGTTTTATATGGCTACACCTTC. Translated, this gives CASSRGVLYGYTF.